This T cell receptor beta chain was identified in a study of CD8 T cells in ankylosing spondylitis. Study-level results: Earlier reports found some motif variants in synovial fluid and blood in reactive arthritis. As reported, disease-linked clones showed significant enrichment in matched ankylosing spondylitis synovial fluid. The study identified a TCR beta motif of under ten highly homologous variants that appeared characteristic of ankylosing spondylitis blood.

Germline CDR1 reads MNHEY; CDR2 reads SVGEGT. V lost 2 bases and J 4 bases, leaving 8 bases between the germline ends. The CDR3 runs to 14 residues. TCRdb re-derived calls from the 5' RACE reads in MiXCR, one entry per CDR3 protein. The data show around 39,000 distinct CDR3 sequences, 16% seen once. Comments on this clonotype: Its cognate antigen is unknown.

Sequenced material: blood. The receptor comes from a male donor with ankylosing spondylitis or in good health (not recorded which). This chain joins TRBV6-2 or TRBV6-3 and TRBJ2-2; D call uncertain. CDR3 amino acids: CASSYQRTTGELFF. Written as DNA, the CDR3 is TGTGCCAGCAGTTACCAACGCACCACCGGGGAGCTGTTTTTT.